Listed here are 23 T cell receptor beta chains from one sample, sequenced in a study of blood T cell repertoires in COVID-19. Only in-frame clones appear in the TCRdb table, and some are missing; sequencing was by immunoSEQ multiplex PCR. The sample includes approximately 400,000 clones, roughly 90% of them seen just once. Sample: peripheral blood. These receptors all come from a man between 40 and 49 years old with acute or convalescent COVID-19.

The rearrangement uses TRBV3-1 (or the pseudogene TRBV3-2) and TRBJ1-1; D might be TRBD1 (5 bases). From germline, CDR1 is LGHDT and CDR2 YNNKEL (reference sequence). V lost 3 bases, J lost 4 bases, and 9 bases lay in between. CDR3 length equals 13 residues. CDR3 loop: CASSHLGGTEAFF. CDR3 bases: TGTGCCAGCAGCCATCTGGGGGGCACTGAAGCTTTCTTT.

This clone occurred once. This sequence joins TRBV6-1 and TRBJ1-6; unclear D gene. Per the germline V gene, CDR1 is MNHNS and CDR2 is SASEGT. This CDR3 region has 14 residues. V was pared by 3 bases and J by 10 bases, with 13 bases between. The CDR3 DNA sequence: TGTGCCAGCAGTGATACACGGGAGTGGTCACCCCTCCACTTT. Residues: CASSDTREWSPLHF.

The rearrangement uses TRBV5-6 and TRBJ1-1; no firm D call. Looked up from germline, CDR1 is SGHDT and CDR2 is YYEEEE. V lost 3 bases and J 8 bases, leaving 8 bases between the germline ends. The CDR3 has 11 residues. The CDR3 DNA reads TGTGCCAGCAGCTCAGTGATCGAAGCTTTCTTT. Translated: CASSSVIEAFF.

The rearrangement links TRBV10-3 to TRBJ2-1; 12 bases line up with TRBD2. V trimming: 6 bases; J trimming: 6 bases; junction bases outside the gene matches: 3. There are 14 residues in the CDR3. Germline V gene lookup returns CDR1 ENHRY and CDR2 SYGVKD. This CDR3 reads CAIRETSGGNEQFF. Here the CDR3 DNA reads TGTGCCATCAGGGAGACTAGCGGGGGCAATGAGCAGTTCTTC.

The rearrangement uses TRBV5-1 and TRBJ2-3, with D possibly matching TRBD1 (6 bases). The CDR3 contains 14 residues. Germline loops: CDR1 SGHRS, CDR2 YFSETQ. V dropped 3 bases and J dropped 6 bases, with 14 bases sitting between them. This chain's CDR3 is CASSSGLGADTQYF. DNA of the CDR3: TGCGCCAGCAGCTCCGGACTGGGGGCGGATACGCAGTATTTT.

The chain uses TRBV27 and TRBJ1-3, with no clear D. Per the germline V gene, CDR1 is MNHEY and CDR2 is SMNVEV (reference sequence). V was clipped by 4 bases and J by 3 bases, with 7 bases between them. The CDR3 loop spans 13 amino acids. The CDR3 nucleotides are TGTGCCAGCAGTTCACTGAGTGGAAACACCATATATTTT. Residues: CASSSLSGNTIYF.

This sequence joins TRBV19 and TRBJ1-5; D call uncertain. The CDR3 extends over 13 amino acids. Germline V gene data show CDR1 as LNHDA and CDR2 as SQIVND (reference sequence). Trimming stripped 3 bases from V and 4 bases from J, with 7 bases between. The CDR3 protein is CASSMSENQPQHF. As DNA, the CDR3 is TGTGCCAGTAGTATGTCAGAAAATCAGCCCCAGCATTTT.

The chain combines TRBV24-1 with TRBJ2-1, with TRBD2 identical over 7 bases. Germline CDR1 is KGHDR and CDR2 is SFDVKD. CDR3 length: 15 residues. The V and J ends lost 1 base and 2 bases, in that order; junction bases with no gene match: 1. The CDR3 nucleotides are TGTGCCACCAGTGATTTTCGGGGGGCCTACAATGAGCAGTTCTTC. Its translation is CATSDFRGAYNEQFF.

This clone has a handful of counts. The chain carries TRBV3-1 (or the pseudogene TRBV3-2) and TRBJ1-2; the D gene is possibly TRBD1 (6 bases). V was shortened by 1 base and J by 8 bases, with 11 bases between the two germline ends. CDR3 size: 13 residues. Germline values: CDR1 LGHDT, CDR2 YNNKEL (reference sequence). The CDR3 DNA reads TGTGCCAGCAGCCAAGCGGGGGGCCGAGGCTACACCTTC. Amino acids: CASSQAGGRGYTF.

V usage is TRBV12-3 or TRBV12-4 and J usage is TRBJ2-7; D remains ambiguous. This CDR3 has 13 amino acids. Between the trimmed V and J ends, which lost 6 bases and 6 bases, there was a span of 15 bases. In DNA, the CDR3 is TGTGCCAGCAGCCCCACCCTTCTCGGCGAGCAGTACTTC. Translation: CASSPTLLGEQYF.

The rearrangement uses TRBV5-1 and TRBJ1-1; D may be TRBD1 (6 bases). Trimming pared 1 base from V and 4 bases from J, leaving 11 bases between. Per germline, CDR1 SGHRS and CDR2 YFSETQ. The CDR3 runs 14 residues. In nucleotides, the CDR3 is TGCGCCAGCAGCTTGACAGGGCCCGGCACTGAAGCTTTCTTT. It specifies CASSLTGPGTEAFF.

The chain employs TRBV5-1 and TRBJ2-1; 12 bases match TRBD1. The CDR3 runs 15 residues. Germline V gene lookup returns CDR1 SGHRS and CDR2 YFSETQ. With V trimmed by 4 bases and J by 7 bases, 6 bases remained unmatched. The CDR3 DNA is TGCGCCAGCAGCCTGGGGACAGGGGGCGCGAATGAGCAGTTCTTC. As protein: CASSLGTGGANEQFF.

V gene TRBV6-6 combines with J gene TRBJ2-1; D might be TRBD2 (6 bases). The V gene lost 1 base and the J gene lost 8 bases, with 12 bases spanning the gap. Germline V gene sequence: CDR1 MNHNY, CDR2 SVGAGI (reference sequence). The CDR3 has 14 amino acids. CDR3 in amino acids: CASSYLEGSDEQFF. CDR3 sequence (DNA): TGTGCCAGCAGTTACTTGGAGGGAAGCGATGAGCAGTTCTTC.

The chain has TRBV7-2 and TRBJ1-6, with 9 nucleotides matching TRBD1. The CDR3 contains 16 residues. V was clipped by 3 bases and J by 7 bases; unmatched bases: 7. Germline CDR1 SGHTA, CDR2 FQGNSA. This chain's CDR3 is CASSLDRGGGNSPLHF. The CDR3 bases are TGTGCCAGCAGCTTGGACAGGGGAGGTGGGAATTCACCCCTCCACTTT.

In its sample, this clone was seen a few times. The chain joins TRBV9 to TRBJ1-4, with 7 bases matching TRBD1. From germline, CDR1 is SGDLS and CDR2 YYNGEE. Trimming removed 4 bases from V and 8 bases from J; junction bases left unmatched: 11. CDR3 size: 15 residues. CDR3 region: CASSTTGTEWEKLFF. Here the CDR3 DNA reads TGTGCCAGCAGCACCACCGGGACAGAGTGGGAAAAACTGTTTTTT.

The genes are TRBV30 and TRBJ2-1; tentative D call: TRBD1 (5 bases). This CDR3 is built from 11 residues. Germline V gene lookup returns CDR1 GTSNPN and CDR2 SVGIG (reference sequence). The CDR3 DNA follows: TGTGGAGCTAGGGGCTACAATGAGCAGTTCTTC. Translating it yields CGARGYNEQFF.

A note on this clone: The sample contains more than one DNA sequence encoding this CDR3. The J gene is TRBJ2-7, the V gene TRBV29-1; 9 bases agree with TRBD1. In germline, CDR1 is SQVTM, CDR2 ANQGSEA. The V and J ends lost 5 bases and 3 bases, in that order; junction bases with no gene match: 5. This CDR3 comprises 13 residues. The CDR3 coding sequence is TGCAGCGTTCGGACAGGGGAGGGCTACGAGCAGTACTTC. Translating gives CSVRTGEGYEQYF.

V is TRBV6-1 and J is TRBJ2-7, with D perhaps matching TRBD2 (5 bases). With 2 bases removed from V and 5 bases from J, the gap between germline ends came to 10 bases. The CDR3 covers 13 residues. CDR1 MNHNS and CDR2 SASEGT come from the germline V gene. This CDR3 is CASSEPRGHEQYF. As DNA, the CDR3 is TGTGCCAGCAGTGAACCCCGCGGGCACGAGCAGTACTTC.

The rearrangement links TRBV5-1 to TRBJ2-2; 9 bases are a match to TRBD2. The CDR3 has 16 residues. V lost 5 bases and J lost 2; bases outside the gene matches: 7. Germline V gene data show CDR1 as SGHRS and CDR2 as YFSETQ. In DNA, the CDR3 is TGCGCCAGCAGTTCCGGACTAGCGTTAAACACCGGGGAGCTGTTTTTT. Translating gives CASSSGLALNTGELFF. Using reference TRBV5-1 and TRBJ2-2 for the parts outside the CDR3, the full variable domain is KAGVTQTPRYLIKTRGQQVTLSCSPISGHRSVSWYQQTPGQGLQFLFEYFSETQRNKGNFPGRFSGRQFSNSRSEMNVSTLELGDSALYLCASSSGLALNTGELFFGEGSRLTVL.

V usage is TRBV28 and J usage is TRBJ1-2; TRBD1 agrees at 8 bases. Losses at the gene ends were 4 bases for V and 1 base for J; bases not matched to a gene: 8. CDR3 length: 16 amino acids. The germline V gene has CDR1 MDHEN and CDR2 SYDVKM. CDR3 residues: CASSSVGDRINYGYTF. For the CDR3, the DNA is TGTGCCAGCAGTTCGGTCGGGGACAGGATTAACTATGGCTACACCTTC.

This rearrangement joins TRBV9 to TRBJ2-5; D gene unclear. V shed 2 bases and J shed 0 bases, with 8 bases lying between them. The length of the CDR3 is 14 residues. Germline assignment: CDR1 SGDLS and CDR2 YYNGEE. The CDR3 loop is CASSVSPYQETQYF. In DNA, the CDR3 is TGTGCCAGCAGCGTTAGTCCCTACCAAGAGACCCAGTACTTC. Based on the CDR3 plus reference TRBV9 and TRBJ2-5, the full variable domain is DSGVTQTPKHLITATGQRVTLRCSPRSGDLSVYWYQQSLDQGLQFLIQYYNGEERAKGNILERFSAQQFPDLHSELNLSSLELGDSALYFCASSVSPYQETQYFGPGTRLLVL.

This chain connects TRBV18 to TRBJ2-3, with D tentatively TRBD1 (6 bases). CDR1 and CDR2 from the germline V gene are KGHSH and LQKENI. The V and J ends lost 4 bases and 4 bases respectively, with 12 bases between them. The CDR3 contains 14 residues. The CDR3 region is CASSLTTGPDTQYF. In nucleotides, the CDR3 is TGTGCCAGCTCACTGACGACAGGCCCAGATACGCAGTATTTT.

The chain has TRBV5-4 and TRBJ2-1; 10 nucleotides line up with TRBD2. The CDR3 has 16 amino acids. The germline V gene has CDR1 SGHNT and CDR2 YYREEE (reference sequence). The V segment lost 4 bases and the J segment 3 bases; nucleotides outside the gene matches: 7. The CDR3 loop reads CASSPWTSGFYNEQFF. The CDR3 bases are TGTGCCAGCAGCCCATGGACTAGCGGATTCTACAATGAGCAGTTCTTC.